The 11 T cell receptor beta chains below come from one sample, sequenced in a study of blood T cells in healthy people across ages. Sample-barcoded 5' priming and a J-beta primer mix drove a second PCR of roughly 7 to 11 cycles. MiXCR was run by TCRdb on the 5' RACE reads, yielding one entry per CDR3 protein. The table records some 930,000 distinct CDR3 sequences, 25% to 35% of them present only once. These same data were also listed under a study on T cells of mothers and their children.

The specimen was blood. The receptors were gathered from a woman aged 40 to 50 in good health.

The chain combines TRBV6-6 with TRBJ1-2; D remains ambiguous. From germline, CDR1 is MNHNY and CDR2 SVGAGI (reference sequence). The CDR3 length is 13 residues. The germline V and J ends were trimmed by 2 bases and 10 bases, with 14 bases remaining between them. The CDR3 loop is CASSYGSASDYTF. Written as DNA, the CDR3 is TGTGCCAGCAGTTACGGCTCGGCCTCGGACTACACCTTC.

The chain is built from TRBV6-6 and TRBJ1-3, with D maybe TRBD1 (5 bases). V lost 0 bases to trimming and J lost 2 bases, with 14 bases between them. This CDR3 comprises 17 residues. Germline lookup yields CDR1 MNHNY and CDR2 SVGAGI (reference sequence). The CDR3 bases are TGTGCCAGCAGTTACTCCCTCGGGACTTCTACTGGAAACACCATATATTTT. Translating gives CASSYSLGTSTGNTIYF.

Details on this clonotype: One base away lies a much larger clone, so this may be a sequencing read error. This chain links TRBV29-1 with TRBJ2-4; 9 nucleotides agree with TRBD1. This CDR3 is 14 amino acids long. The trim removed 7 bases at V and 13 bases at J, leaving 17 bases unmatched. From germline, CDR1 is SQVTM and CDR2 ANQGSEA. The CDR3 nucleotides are TGCAGCGCTGGACAGGGGAGTTCCTACAATGAGCAGTACTTC. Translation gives CSAGQGSSYNEQYF.

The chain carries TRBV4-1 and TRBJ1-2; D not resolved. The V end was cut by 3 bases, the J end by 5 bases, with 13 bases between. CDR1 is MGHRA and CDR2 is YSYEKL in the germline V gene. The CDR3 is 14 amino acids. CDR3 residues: CASSQAMTGYGYTF. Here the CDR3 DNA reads TGCGCCAGCAGCCAGGCGATGACGGGGTATGGCTACACCTTC.

The CDR3 spells CASSSLRSGLSSYNEQYF. CDR3 DNA sequence: TGTGCCAGCAGCTCCCTGCGGTCGGGGCTGAGCTCCTACAATGAGCAGTACTTC. The chain recombines TRBV7-9 with TRBJ2-7; D may match TRBD1 or TRBD2 (5 bases each). Trimming shortened V by 4 bases and J by 7 bases, and 29 bases separated the two germline ends. The CDR3 consists of 18 residues. The germline V gene encodes CDR1 SEHNR and CDR2 FQNEAQ (reference sequence).

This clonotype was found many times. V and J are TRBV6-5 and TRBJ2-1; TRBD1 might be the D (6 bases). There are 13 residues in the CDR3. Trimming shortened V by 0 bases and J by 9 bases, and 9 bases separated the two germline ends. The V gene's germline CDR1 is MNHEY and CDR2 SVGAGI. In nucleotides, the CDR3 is TGTGCCAGCAGTTACTCGATAGGGGGTGAGCAGTTCTTC. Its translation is CASSYSIGGEQFF.

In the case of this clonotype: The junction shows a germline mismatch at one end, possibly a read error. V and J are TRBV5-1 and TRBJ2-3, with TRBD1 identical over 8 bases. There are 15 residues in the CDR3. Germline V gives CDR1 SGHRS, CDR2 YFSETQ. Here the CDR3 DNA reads TGCGTCAGCAGAGGTCAGGGGGCTGTCGCAGATACGCAGTATTTT. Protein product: CVSRGQGAVADTQYF. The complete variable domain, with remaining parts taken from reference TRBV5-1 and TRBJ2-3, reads KAGVTQTPRYLIKTRGQQVTLSCSPISGHRSVSWYQQTPGQGLQFLFEYFSETQRNKGNFPGRFSGRQFSNSRSEMNVSTLELGDSALYLCVSRGQGAVADTQYFGPGTRLTVL.

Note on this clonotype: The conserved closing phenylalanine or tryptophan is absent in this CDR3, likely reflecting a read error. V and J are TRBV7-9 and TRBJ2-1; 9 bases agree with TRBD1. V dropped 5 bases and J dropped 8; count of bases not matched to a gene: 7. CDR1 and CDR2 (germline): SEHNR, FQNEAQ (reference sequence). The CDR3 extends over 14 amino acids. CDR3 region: CASSEGTGKDEQFS. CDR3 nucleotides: TGTGCCAGCAGCGAAGGGACAGGGAAGGATGAGCAGTTCTCC.

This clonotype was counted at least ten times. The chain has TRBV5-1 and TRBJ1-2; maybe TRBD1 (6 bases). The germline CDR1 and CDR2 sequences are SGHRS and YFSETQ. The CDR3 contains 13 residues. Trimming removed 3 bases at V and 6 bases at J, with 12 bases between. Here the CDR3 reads CASSSDSYDGYTF. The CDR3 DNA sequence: TGCGCCAGCAGCTCGGACAGTTATGATGGCTACACCTTC.

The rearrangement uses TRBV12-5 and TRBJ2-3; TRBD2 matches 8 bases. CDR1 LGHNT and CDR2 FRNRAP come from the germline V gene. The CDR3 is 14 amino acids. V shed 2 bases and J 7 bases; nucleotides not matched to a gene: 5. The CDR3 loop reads CASGLTGGLNTQYF. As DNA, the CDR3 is TGTGCTAGTGGTTTGACGGGGGGGCTAAATACGCAGTATTTT.

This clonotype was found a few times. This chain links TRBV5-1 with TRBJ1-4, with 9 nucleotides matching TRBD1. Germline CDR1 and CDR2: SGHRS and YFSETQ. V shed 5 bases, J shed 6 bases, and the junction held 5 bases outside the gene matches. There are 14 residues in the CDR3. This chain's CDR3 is CASRYRGQDEKLFF. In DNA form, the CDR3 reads TGCGCCAGCAGGTACAGGGGGCAAGATGAAAAACTGTTTTTT. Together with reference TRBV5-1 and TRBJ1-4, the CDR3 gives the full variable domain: KAGVTQTPRYLIKTRGQQVTLSCSPISGHRSVSWYQQTPGQGLQFLFEYFSETQRNKGNFPGRFSGRQFSNSRSEMNVSTLELGDSALYLCASRYRGQDEKLFFGSGTQLSVL.